The 8 T cell receptor beta chains below come from one sample, sequenced in a study of cytomegalovirus exposure and HLA in healthy donors (dated by TCRdb to the late 2010s). Libraries were prepared through the immunoSEQ multiplex PCR assay. The multiplex PCR relied on a mix of 60 forward primers for TCR Vbeta segments and 13 reverse primers for TCR Jbeta segments. TCRdb obtained this table from immuneACCESS and retained in-frame rearrangements with V and J assigned. These tables miss some clones; where compared with another copy, unresolved V genes account for less than half of the shortfall, and the remainder is unexplained. In all, the sample holds more than 65,000 clones, and 60% to 80% of those were seen once. The ten largest account for roughly 6.1% of the sample. The sequencing sample was made of PBMCs. These receptors were collected from a woman between 45 and 60 years old in good health and CMV-seropositive.

The V and J genes are TRBV5-5 and TRBJ1-1; D might be TRBD1 (6 bases). There are 15 residues in the CDR3. V gave up 1 base and J gave up 1 base, with 11 bases separating them. Germline V gene lookup returns CDR1 SGHKS and CDR2 YYEKEE (reference sequence). The CDR3 DNA reads TGTGCCAGCAGCTTGCCGACAGGTCGGAACACTGAAGCTTTCTTT. It codes for CASSLPTGRNTEAFF. Full variable domain (missing parts from reference TRBV5-5 and TRBJ1-1): DAGVTQSPTHLIKTRGQQVTLRCSPISGHKSVSWYQQVLGQGPQFIFQYYEKEERGRGNFPDRFSARQFPNYSSELNVNALLLGDSALYLCASSLPTGRNTEAFFGQGTRLTVV.

This chain uses TRBV18 with TRBJ2-1; TRBD2 matches at 8 bases. V was pared by 9 bases and J by 4 bases, with 5 bases of the junction left unmatched. The length of the CDR3 is 13 residues. Germline V CDR1 and CDR2: KGHSH, LQKENI. CDR3: CASGIAGYNEQFF. DNA of the CDR3: TGTGCCAGTGGTATAGCGGGGTACAATGAGCAGTTCTTC.

The CDR3 DNA sequence: TGTGCCAGCAGCCAAGATCGGGGTAGATGGTATGGCTACACCTTC. This sequence encodes CASSQDRGRWYGYTF. This chain joins TRBV14 and TRBJ1-2; no clear D. The CDR3 is 15 amino acids. Trimming pared 0 bases from V and 5 bases from J, leaving 13 bases between. Germline values: CDR1 SGHDN, CDR2 FVKESK.

The chain carries TRBV5-4 and TRBJ2-2; 9 positions agree with TRBD1. The V gene's germline CDR1 is SGHNT and CDR2 YYREEE (reference sequence). Trimming removed 4 bases from V and 5 bases from J; junction bases left unmatched: 3. CDR3 length equals 14 residues. CDR3 region: CASSTGGATGELFF. The DNA for the CDR3 is TGTGCCAGCAGCACAGGGGGCGCGACCGGGGAGCTGTTTTTT.

This chain joins TRBV5-6 and TRBJ2-5; D not resolved. The CDR3 extends over 15 amino acids. The V gene lost 0 bases and the J gene lost 3 bases, with 12 bases spanning the gap. Germline V gene lookup returns CDR1 SGHDT and CDR2 YYEEEE. The CDR3 DNA sequence: TGTGCCAGCAGCTTGGTTACAGCCGACGAAGAGACCCAGTACTTC. This translates into CASSLVTADEETQYF.

This rearrangement joins TRBV2 to TRBJ2-7; 15 bases match TRBD2. This CDR3 contains 15 residues. V lost 4 bases, J lost 7 bases, and 5 bases stayed unmatched. CDR1 and CDR2 from the germline V gene are SNHLY and FYNNEI. CDR3 DNA: TGTGCCAGCAGTGGGACTAGCGGGAGGGCCGGGGAGCAGTACTTC. Translated, it gives CASSGTSGRAGEQYF.

The chain combines TRBV9 with TRBJ2-7; TRBD2 matches at 11 bases. J was trimmed by 6 bases and V by 4 bases; bases with no gene match: 9. The CDR3 has 15 amino acids. Germline V gives CDR1 SGDLS, CDR2 YYNGEE. CDR3 sequence: CASSLIPSGRSEQYF. In nucleotides, the CDR3 is TGTGCCAGCAGCCTGATTCCTAGCGGGAGGAGCGAGCAGTACTTC.

The chain links TRBV6-5 to TRBJ2-1, with 8 bases identical to TRBD1. With 10 bases clipped from V and 1 base from J, the junction kept 9 bases outside the gene matches. The CDR3 has 15 amino acids. The germline gives CDR1 MNHEY, CDR2 SVGAGI. CDR3 residues: CAIQSQGGSYNEQFF. For the CDR3, the DNA is TGTGCCATCCAATCACAGGGGGGATCCTACAATGAGCAGTTCTTC.